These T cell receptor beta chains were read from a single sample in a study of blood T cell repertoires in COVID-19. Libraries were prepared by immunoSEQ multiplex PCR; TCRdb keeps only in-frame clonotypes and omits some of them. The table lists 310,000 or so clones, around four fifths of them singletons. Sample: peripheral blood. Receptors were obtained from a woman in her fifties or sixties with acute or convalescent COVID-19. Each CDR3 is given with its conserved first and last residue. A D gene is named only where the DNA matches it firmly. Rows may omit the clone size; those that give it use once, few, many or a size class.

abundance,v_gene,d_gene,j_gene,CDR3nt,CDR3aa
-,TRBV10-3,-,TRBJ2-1,TGTGCCATCAGTAACCGGGATGAGCAGTTCTTC,CAISNRDEQFF
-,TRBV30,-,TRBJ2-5,TGTGCCTGGAGTGATCGGGGAATTAGGGGGGAGACCCAGTACTTC,CAWSDRGIRGETQYF
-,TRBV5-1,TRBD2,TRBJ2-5,TGCGCCAGCCCCGGGACTAGCGGCCCCCAAGAGACCCAGTACTTC,CASPGTSGPQETQYF
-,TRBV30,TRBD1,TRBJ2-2,TGTGCCTGGAACGGATTCGGGACAGGGTCGAACACCGGGGAGCTGTTTTTT,CAWNGFGTGSNTGELFF
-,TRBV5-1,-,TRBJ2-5,TGCGCCAGCAGCTTGGTCGGGGGAACGGGAGAGACCCAGTACTTC,CASSLVGGTGETQYF
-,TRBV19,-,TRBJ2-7,TGTGCCAGTCCTAGGAGGGAAGGAGGTCCCTACGAGCAGTACTTC,CASPRREGGPYEQYF
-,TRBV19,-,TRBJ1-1,TGTGCCAGTAGTATAGACGGGAACACTGAAGCTTTCTTT,CASSIDGNTEAFF
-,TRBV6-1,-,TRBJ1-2,TGTGCCAGCAGTGAAGCCCTCTACTATGGCTACACCTTC,CASSEALYYGYTF
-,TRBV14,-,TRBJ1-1,TGTGCCAGCAGCCAAGTATCCCAGGAGGGAGCCGAAGCTTTCTTT,CASSQVSQEGAEAFF
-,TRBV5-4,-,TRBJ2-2,TGTGCCAGCAGCCCGGGAGTTAACACCGGGGAGCTGTTTTTT,CASSPGVNTGELFF
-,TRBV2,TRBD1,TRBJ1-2,TGTGCCAGCAGCCTGGGACAGAACTATGGCTACACCTTC,CASSLGQNYGYTF
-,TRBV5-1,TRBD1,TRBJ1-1,TGCGCCAGCAGCTTGGATAGGGGGCGATTTTTTGGGGACACTGAAGCTTTCTTT,CASSLDRGRFFGDTEAFF
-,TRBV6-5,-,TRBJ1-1,TGTGCCAGCACCTACGACGGTAGCGTTGCTTTCTTT,CASTYDGSVAFF
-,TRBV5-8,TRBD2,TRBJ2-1,TGTGCCAGCAGCTTAATCGGGGGGAGCTCCTACAATGAGCAGTTCTTC,CASSLIGGSSYNEQFF
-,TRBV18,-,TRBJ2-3,TGTGCCAGCTCGTTCAGTAGCACAGATACGCAGTATTTT,CASSFSSTDTQYF
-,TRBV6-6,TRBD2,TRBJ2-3,TGTGCCGGGGGGGTAGGGGCCGATACGCAGTATTTT,CAGGVGADTQYF
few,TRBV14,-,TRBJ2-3,TGTGCCAGCAGCCAACTGATAGTAGAAAGCACAGATACGCAGTATTTT,CASSQLIVESTDTQYF
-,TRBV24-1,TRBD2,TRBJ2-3,TGTGCCACCCTTTCTAGCGGGGACACAGATACGCAGTATTTT,CATLSSGDTDTQYF
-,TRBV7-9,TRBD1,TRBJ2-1,TGTGCCAGCAGCCCCGGGGACAGGGCGGGGTTCTTC,CASSPGDRAGFF
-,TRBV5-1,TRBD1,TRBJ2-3,TGCGCCAGCAGCTTGACTCAGGGGGCGGCAGATACGCAGTATTTT,CASSLTQGAADTQYF
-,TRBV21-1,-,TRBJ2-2,TGTGCCAGCAGCAAACACGGGATTACGAACACCGGGGAGCTGTTTTTT,CASSKHGITNTGELFF
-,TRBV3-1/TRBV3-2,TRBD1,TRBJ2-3,TGTGCCAGCAGCGACAGGGCCACAGATACGCAGTATTTT,CASSDRATDTQYF
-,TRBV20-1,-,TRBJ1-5,TGCAGTGCTAGTGAACGAACGTCCAGGGAGCCCCAGCATTTT,CSASERTSREPQHF
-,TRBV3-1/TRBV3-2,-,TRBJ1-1,TGTGCCAGCAGCCAAGGGGGGGAGGGTGAAGCTTTCTTT,CASSQGGEGEAFF
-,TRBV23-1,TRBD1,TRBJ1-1,TGCGCCAGCAGTCATACGGACAGGGGGAATGAAGCTTTCTTT,CASSHTDRGNEAFF
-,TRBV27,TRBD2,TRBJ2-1,TGTGCCAGCAGTTGGGGTAGCGGGGGGGCAAATGAGCAGTTCTTC,CASSWGSGGANEQFF
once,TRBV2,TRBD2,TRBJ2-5,TGTGCCAGCAGCTTTAGCGGGAGTCAAGAGACCCAGTACTTC,CASSFSGSQETQYF
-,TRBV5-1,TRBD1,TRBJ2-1,TGCGCCAGCAGCCCCCCGTCAGGGGGCAATGAGCAGTTCTTC,CASSPPSGGNEQFF
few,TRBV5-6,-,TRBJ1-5,TGTGCCAGCAGCTTGGGGTTCGGGGATAGCAATCAGCCCCAGCATTTT,CASSLGFGDSNQPQHF
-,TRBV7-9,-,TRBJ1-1,TGTGCCAGCAGCTTTTTGGGACTGAAGGACACTGAAGCTTTCTTT,CASSFLGLKDTEAFF
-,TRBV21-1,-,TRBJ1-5,TGTGCCAGCAGCAGCGAATCAGAAAGTAGTCAGGGGATCAATCAGCCCCAGCATTTT,CASSSESESSQGINQPQHF
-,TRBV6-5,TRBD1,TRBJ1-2,TGTGCCAGCAGGAGGACAGGGGGCGCGGAAGGCTACACCTTC,CASRRTGGAEGYTF
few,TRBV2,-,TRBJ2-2,TGTGCCAGCAGTGAACGGCGACTAGGTAGCACCGGGGAGCTGTTTTTT,CASSERRLGSTGELFF
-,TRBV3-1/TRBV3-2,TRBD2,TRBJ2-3,TGTGCCAGCAAAGCGGGAGGGCCAGATACGCAGTATTTT,CASKAGGPDTQYF
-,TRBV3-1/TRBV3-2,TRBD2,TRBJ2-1,TGTGCCAGCAGCTCACGGGGGGGCGCACGCTACAATGAGCAGTTCTTC,CASSSRGGARYNEQFF
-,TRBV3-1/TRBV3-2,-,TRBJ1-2,TGTGCCAGCAGCCAGAACAGGGCTCTTCGCTACACCTTC,CASSQNRALRYTF
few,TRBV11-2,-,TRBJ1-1,TGTGCCAGCAGCTTAGTCAGTTGGGAAGCTTTCTTT,CASSLVSWEAFF
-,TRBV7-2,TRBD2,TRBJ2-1,TGTGCCAGCAGCTTAGGACTAGCGGGATATGAGTATGAGCAGTTCTTC,CASSLGLAGYEYEQFF
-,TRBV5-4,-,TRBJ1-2,TGTGCCAGCAGCTTACTACAGGGAGCTAACTATGGCTACACCTTC,CASSLLQGANYGYTF
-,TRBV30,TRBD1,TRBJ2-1,TGTGCCTGGACTCCCTTCACAGGGGGCGAGCAGTTCTTC,CAWTPFTGGEQFF
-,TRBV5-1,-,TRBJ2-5,TGCGCCAGCAGCTTAGACCCGGAGGAGACCCAGTACTTC,CASSLDPEETQYF
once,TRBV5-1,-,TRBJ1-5,TGCGCCAGCAGCTTGGAACAGAATCAGCCCCAGCATTTT,CASSLEQNQPQHF
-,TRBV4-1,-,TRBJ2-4,TGCGCCAGCAGCCAAGTTGGGGTGGGAGCGTTCAAAAACATTCAGTACTTC,CASSQVGVGAFKNIQYF
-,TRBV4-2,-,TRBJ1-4,TGTGCCAGCAGCCAAGATTTCCAGGAGGCTGAAAAACTGTTTTTT,CASSQDFQEAEKLFF
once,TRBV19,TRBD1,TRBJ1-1,TGTGCCAGTAGTATGGGGGACAGGGGGCTGAACACTGAAGCTTTCTTT,CASSMGDRGLNTEAFF
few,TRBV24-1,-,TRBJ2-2,TGTGCCACCAGTGATCGAGGGAGCACCCGGGAGCTGTTTTTT,CATSDRGSTRELFF
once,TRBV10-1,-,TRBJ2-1,TGCGCCAGCAGCCAGGGCACCTACAATGAGCAGTTCTTC,CASSQGTYNEQFF
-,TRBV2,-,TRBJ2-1,TGTGCCAGCAGCCTTAGCGAGAACTCCTACAATGAGCAGTTCTTC,CASSLSENSYNEQFF
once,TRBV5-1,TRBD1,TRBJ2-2,TGCGCCAGCAGCTTCACAGGGGGAACCGGGGAGCTGTTTTTT,CASSFTGGTGELFF
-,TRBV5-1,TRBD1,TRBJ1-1,TGCGCCAGCAGTTCTATCGGACAGGGCAACACTGAAGCTTTCTTT,CASSSIGQGNTEAFF
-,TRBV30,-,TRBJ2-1,TGTGCCGGCCGGGACACTTGGGGCAATGAGCAGTTCTTC,CAGRDTWGNEQFF
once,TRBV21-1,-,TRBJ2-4,TGTGCCAGCAGCATAGAGACTAGCGGGAGTGATAATGGCTTAGGGGCCATAGCCAAAAACATTCAGTACTTC,CASSIETSGSDNGLGAIAKNIQYF
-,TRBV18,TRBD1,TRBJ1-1,TGTGCCAGCTCACCACCGTCGGAGAGACAGGGGGGAGCTTTCTTT,CASSPPSERQGGAFF
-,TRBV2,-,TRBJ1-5,TGTGCCTCTCTAAGGGAGCGGGACGCAGGAAGCAATCAGCCCCAGCATTTT,CASLRERDAGSNQPQHF